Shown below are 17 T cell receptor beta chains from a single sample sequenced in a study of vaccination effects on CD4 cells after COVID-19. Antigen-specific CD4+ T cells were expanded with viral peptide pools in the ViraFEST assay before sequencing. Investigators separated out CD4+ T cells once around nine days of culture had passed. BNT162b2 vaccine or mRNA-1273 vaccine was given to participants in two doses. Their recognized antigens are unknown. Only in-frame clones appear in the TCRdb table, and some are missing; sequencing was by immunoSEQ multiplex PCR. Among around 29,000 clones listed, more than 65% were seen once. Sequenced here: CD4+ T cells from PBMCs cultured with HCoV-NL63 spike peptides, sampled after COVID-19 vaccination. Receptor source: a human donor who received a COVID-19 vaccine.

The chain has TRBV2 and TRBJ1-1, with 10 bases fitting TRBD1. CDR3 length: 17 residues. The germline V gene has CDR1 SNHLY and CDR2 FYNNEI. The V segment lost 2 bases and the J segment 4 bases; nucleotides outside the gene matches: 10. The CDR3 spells CASSERQGAPLSTEAFF. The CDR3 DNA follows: TGTGCCAGCAGTGAAAGACAGGGGGCACCCCTGAGCACTGAAGCTTTCTTT.

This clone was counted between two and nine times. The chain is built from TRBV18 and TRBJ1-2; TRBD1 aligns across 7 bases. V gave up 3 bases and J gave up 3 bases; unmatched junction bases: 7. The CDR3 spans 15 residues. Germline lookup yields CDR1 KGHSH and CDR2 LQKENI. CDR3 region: CASSPDRIPHYGYTF. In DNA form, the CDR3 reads TGTGCCAGCTCACCGGACAGGATCCCCCACTATGGCTACACCTTC.

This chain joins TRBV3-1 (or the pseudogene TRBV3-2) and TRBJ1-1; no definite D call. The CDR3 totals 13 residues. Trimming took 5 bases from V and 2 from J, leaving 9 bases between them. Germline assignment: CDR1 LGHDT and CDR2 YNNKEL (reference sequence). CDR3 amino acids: CASSTTINTEAFF. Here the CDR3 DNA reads TGTGCCAGCAGCACCACTATTAACACTGAAGCTTTCTTT.

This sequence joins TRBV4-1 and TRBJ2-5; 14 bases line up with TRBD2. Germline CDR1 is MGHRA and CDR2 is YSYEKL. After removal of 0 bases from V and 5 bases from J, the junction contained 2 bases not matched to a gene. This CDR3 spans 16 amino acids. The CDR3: CASSQEGLAGVETQYF. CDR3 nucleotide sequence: TGCGCCAGCAGCCAAGAGGGACTAGCGGGAGTTGAGACCCAGTACTTC.

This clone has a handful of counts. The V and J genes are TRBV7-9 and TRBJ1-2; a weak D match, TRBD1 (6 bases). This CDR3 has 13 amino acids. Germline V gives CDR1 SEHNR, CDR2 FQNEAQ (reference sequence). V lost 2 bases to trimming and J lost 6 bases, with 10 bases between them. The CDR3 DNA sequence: TGTGCCAGCAGCTTAACAGGGACGGATGGCTACACCTTC. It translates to CASSLTGTDGYTF.

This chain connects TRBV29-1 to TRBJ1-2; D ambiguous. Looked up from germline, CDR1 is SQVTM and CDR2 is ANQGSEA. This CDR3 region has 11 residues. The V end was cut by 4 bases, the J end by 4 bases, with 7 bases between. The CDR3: CSVGGFYGYTF. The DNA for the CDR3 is TGCAGCGTTGGAGGGTTCTATGGCTACACCTTC.

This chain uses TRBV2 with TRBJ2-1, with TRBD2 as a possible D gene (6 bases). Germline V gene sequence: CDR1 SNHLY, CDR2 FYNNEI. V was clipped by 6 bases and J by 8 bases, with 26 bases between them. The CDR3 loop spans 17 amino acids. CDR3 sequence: CASRVSLAGGSPYEQFF. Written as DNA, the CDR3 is TGTGCCAGCAGAGTATCCCTAGCCGGGGGTTCCCCATATGAGCAGTTCTTC. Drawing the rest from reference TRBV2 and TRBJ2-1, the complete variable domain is EPEVTQTPSHQVTQMGQEVILRCVPISNHLYFYWYRQILGQKVEFLVSFYNNEISEKSEIFDDQFSVERPDGSNFTLKIRSTKLEDSAMYFCASRVSLAGGSPYEQFFGPGTRLTVL.

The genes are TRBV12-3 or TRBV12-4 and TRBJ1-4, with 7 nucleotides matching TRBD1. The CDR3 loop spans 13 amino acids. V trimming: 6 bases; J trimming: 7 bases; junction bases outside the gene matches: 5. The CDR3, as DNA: TGTGCCAGCAGCAACAGGGGTAGTGAAAAACTGTTTTTT. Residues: CASSNRGSEKLFF.

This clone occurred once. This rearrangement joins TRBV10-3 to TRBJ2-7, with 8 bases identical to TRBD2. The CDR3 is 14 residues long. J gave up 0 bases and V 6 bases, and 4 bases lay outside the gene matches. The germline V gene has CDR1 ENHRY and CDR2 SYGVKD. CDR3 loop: CAISGSGSSYEQYF. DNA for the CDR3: TGTGCCATCAGCGGGAGCGGGAGCTCCTACGAGCAGTACTTC.

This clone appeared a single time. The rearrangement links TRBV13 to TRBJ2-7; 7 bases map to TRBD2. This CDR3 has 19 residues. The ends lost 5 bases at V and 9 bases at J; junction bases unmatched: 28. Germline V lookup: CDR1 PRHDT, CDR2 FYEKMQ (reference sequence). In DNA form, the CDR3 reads TGTGCCAGCAGCAGGAGGGACGGGGCTTTGAGACTAGCCACTTTCGGGCAGTACTTC. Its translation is CASSRRDGALRLATFGQYF.

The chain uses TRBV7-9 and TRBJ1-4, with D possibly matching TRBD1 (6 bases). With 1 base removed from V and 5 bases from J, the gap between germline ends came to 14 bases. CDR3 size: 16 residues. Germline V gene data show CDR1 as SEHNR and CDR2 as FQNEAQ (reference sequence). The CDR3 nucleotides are TGTGCCAGCAGCTTAGGTTTCAGGGGATTGAATGAAAAACTGTTTTTT. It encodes CASSLGFRGLNEKLFF.

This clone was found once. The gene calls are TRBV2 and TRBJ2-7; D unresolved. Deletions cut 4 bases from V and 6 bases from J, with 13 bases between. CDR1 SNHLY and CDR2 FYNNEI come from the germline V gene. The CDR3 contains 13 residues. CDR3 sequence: CASSANTQGEQYF. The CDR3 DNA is TGTGCCAGCAGTGCGAATACCCAAGGCGAGCAGTACTTC. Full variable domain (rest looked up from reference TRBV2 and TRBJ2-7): EPEVTQTPSHQVTQMGQEVILRCVPISNHLYFYWYRQILGQKVEFLVSFYNNEISEKSEIFDDQFSVERPDGSNFTLKIRSTKLEDSAMYFCASSANTQGEQYFGPGTRLTVT.

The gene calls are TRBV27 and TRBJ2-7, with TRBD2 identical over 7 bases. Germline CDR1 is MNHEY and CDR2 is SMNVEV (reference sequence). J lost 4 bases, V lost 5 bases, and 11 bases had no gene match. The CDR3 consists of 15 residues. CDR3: CASSVAGLGGYEQYF. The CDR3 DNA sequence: TGTGCCAGCAGTGTCGCAGGGCTGGGGGGGTACGAGCAGTACTTC.

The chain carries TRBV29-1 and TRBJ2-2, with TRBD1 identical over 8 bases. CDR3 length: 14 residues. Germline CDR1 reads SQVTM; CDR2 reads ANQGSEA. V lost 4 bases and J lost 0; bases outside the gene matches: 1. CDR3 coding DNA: TGCAGCGTTGGGGGACAGGCGAACACCGGGGAGCTGTTTTTT. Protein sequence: CSVGGQANTGELFF.

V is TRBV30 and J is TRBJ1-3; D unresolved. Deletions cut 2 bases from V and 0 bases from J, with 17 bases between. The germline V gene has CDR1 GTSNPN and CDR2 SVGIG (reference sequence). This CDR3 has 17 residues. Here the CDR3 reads CAWSSTRWASSGNTIYF. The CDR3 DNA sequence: TGTGCCTGGAGTTCTACCCGGTGGGCCAGCTCTGGAAACACCATATATTTT.

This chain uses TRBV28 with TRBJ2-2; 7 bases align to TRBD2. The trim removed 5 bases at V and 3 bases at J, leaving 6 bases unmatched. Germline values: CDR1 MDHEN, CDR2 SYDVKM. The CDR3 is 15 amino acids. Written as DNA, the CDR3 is TGTGCCAGCAGTGTTAGACTAGCAGACACCGGGGAGCTGTTTTTT. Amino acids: CASSVRLADTGELFF. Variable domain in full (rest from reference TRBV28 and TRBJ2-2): DVKVTQSSRYLVKRTGEKVFLECVQDMDHENMFWYRQDPGLGLRLIYFSYDVKMKEKGDIPEGYSVSREKKERFSLILESASTNQTSMYLCASSVRLADTGELFFGEGSRLTVL.

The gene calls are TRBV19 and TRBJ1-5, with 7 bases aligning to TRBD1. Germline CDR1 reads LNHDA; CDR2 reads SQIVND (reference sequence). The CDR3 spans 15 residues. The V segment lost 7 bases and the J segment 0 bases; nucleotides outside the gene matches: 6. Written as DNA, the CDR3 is TGTGCCAGTAAGCAGGGGGGTCTTAGCAATCAGCCCCAGCATTTT. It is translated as CASKQGGLSNQPQHF.